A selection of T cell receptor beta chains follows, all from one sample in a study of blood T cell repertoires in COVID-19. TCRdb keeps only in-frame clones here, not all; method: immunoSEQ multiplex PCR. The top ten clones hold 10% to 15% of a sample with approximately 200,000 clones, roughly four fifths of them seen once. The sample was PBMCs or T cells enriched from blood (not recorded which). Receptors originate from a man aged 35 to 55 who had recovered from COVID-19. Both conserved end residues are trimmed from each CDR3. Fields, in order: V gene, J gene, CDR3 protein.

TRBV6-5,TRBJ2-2,ASSGSWSTGELF
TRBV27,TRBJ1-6,ASSLFGQPSPLH
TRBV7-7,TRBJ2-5,ASSASTGGETQY
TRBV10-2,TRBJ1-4,ASTPETGYSLAANEKLF
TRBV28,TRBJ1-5,ASSFGNQPQH
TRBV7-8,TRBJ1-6,ASSLVRDYSPLH
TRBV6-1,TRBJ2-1,ASSEAPSGRPGNEQF
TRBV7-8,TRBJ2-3,ASSARLAGVADTQY
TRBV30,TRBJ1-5,AWAGGHGQPQH
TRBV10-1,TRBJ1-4,ASSERQENEKLF
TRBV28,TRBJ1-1,ASSRPYDILEAF
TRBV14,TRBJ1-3,ASSQGAGATIY
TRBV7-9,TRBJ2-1,ASSGLAGGPPYNEQF
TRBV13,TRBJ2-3,ASRELGRGTDTQY
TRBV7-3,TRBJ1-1,ASSAQGALRTEAF
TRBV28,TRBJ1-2,ASSPGGTVYYGYT
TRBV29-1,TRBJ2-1,SVGSYNEQF
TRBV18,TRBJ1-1,ASSPQTEAF
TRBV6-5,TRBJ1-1,ASSSGQFTEAF
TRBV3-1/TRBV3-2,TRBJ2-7,ASSQGPGQFYEQY
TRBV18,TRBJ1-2,ASSPEGTHYGYT
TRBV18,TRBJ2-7,ASSPMTGTGAAEQY
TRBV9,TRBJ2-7,ASSVTGSSGSYEQY
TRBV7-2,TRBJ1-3,ASSLALGSGNTIY
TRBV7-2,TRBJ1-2,ASSLRDRGAYGYT
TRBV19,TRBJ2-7,ASSIGPRNYEQY
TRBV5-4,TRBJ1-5,ASSSAGRDQPQH
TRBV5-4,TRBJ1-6,ASSLASGNSPLH
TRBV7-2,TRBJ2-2,ASSPTWTGPGELF
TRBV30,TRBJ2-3,AWSVAGHLPDTQY
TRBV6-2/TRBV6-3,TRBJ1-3,ASSYTGQGAASSSGNTIY
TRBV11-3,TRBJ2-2,ASSFGQGRNGELF
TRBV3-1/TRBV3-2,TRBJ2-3,ASSLPGGTQY
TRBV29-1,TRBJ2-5,SVENPGSRWETQY
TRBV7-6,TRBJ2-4,ASSFGQGGGQNIQY